This is a list of T cell receptor beta chains from one sample in a study of identifying expanded T cells in peripheral blood. Here immunoSEQ multiplex PCR was the method, and the copy in TCRdb shows in-frame clones only, minus some. The table shows approximately 130,000 clones, with 86% occurring only once. Sequencing input: blood. Receptors originate from a person aged 18 to 75 in good health. Each CDR3 is given with its conserved first and last residue. The D gene is left open where the match is weak. Only some rows state a clone size, as once, few, many or a class for expanded clones.

j_call,d_call,v_call,clone_size,cdr3_aa,cdr3_nt
TRBJ2-3,TRBD2,TRBV2,-,CASSGPGTSGRPTDTQYF,TGTGCCAGCAGCGGTCCCGGGACTAGCGGGAGACCGACAGATACGCAGTATTTT
TRBJ2-7,-,TRBV6-5,-,CASSYSRAGSAYEQYF,TGTGCCAGCAGTTACTCGAGGGCGGGGTCTGCCTACGAGCAGTACTTC
TRBJ2-1,TRBD2,TRBV7-3,-,CASKGGRLAGGDNEQFF,TGTGCCAGCAAAGGGGGGAGACTAGCGGGAGGGGACAATGAGCAGTTCTTC
TRBJ1-1,-,TRBV7-9,-,CASSLALQGSLNTEAFF,TGTGCCAGCAGCTTGGCCCTCCAGGGCAGCTTGAACACTGAAGCTTTCTTT
TRBJ1-5,-,TRBV6-6,-,CASSYENQPQHF,TGTGCCAGCAGTTACGAGAATCAGCCCCAGCATTTT
TRBJ2-1,TRBD2,TRBV5-1,-,CASSLAVGLAGGYEQFF,TGCGCCAGCAGCTTGGCGGTTGGGCTAGCGGGAGGATATGAGCAGTTCTTC
TRBJ1-1,-,TRBV5-5,-,CASNLAGLNTEAFF,TGTGCCAGCAACTTGGCCGGACTGAACACTGAAGCTTTCTTT
TRBJ2-2,-,TRBV18,-,CASSPSGGFNTGELFF,TGTGCCAGCTCACCATCAGGGGGGTTCAACACCGGGGAGCTGTTTTTT
TRBJ1-5,-,TRBV19,few,CASSVNSNQPQHF,TGTGCCAGTAGTGTAAATAGCAATCAGCCCCAGCATTTT
TRBJ2-1,-,TRBV19,-,CASSIGRGGSEQFF,TGTGCCAGTAGTATAGGCCGAGGCGGGTCTGAGCAGTTCTTC
TRBJ2-7,-,TRBV5-1,-,CASSRATGRMFEQYF,TGCGCCAGCAGCCGAGCGACAGGGAGGATGTTCGAGCAGTACTTC
TRBJ2-1,TRBD1,TRBV6-1,-,CASSDGTGFYNEQFF,TGTGCCAGCAGTGACGGGACAGGGTTTTACAATGAGCAGTTCTTC
TRBJ2-5,TRBD2,TRBV4-1,once,CASSQDPLASGGPTAQYF,TGCGCCAGCAGCCAAGACCCGTTGGCCAGCGGGGGGCCCACGGCCCAGTACTTC
TRBJ1-2,-,TRBV19,-,CASSTTNYGYTF,TGTGCCAGTAGTACGACTAACTATGGCTACACCTTC
TRBJ1-1,-,TRBV6-1,-,CASSRGRHTEAFF,TGTGCCAGCAGTCGTGGGAGGCACACTGAAGCTTTCTTT
TRBJ2-1,-,TRBV10-2,-,CASSGGTNGNEQFF,TGCGCCAGCAGTGGAGGAACTAATGGTAATGAGCAGTTCTTC
TRBJ2-1,-,TRBV4-3,few,CASSQALADEQFF,TGCGCCAGCAGCCAAGCACTAGCCGATGAGCAGTTCTTC
TRBJ2-1,TRBD2,TRBV4-1,-,CASSRLAGVRNEQFF,TGCGCCAGCAGTCGACTAGCGGGAGTCAGGAATGAGCAGTTCTTC
TRBJ1-5,TRBD1,TRBV6-1,-,CASHRQGAGQPQHF,TGTGCCAGCCACCGACAGGGGGCGGGACAGCCCCAGCATTTT
TRBJ2-1,-,TRBV21-1,-,CASSPPEQFF,TGTGCCAGCAGCCCGCCTGAGCAGTTCTTC
TRBJ2-5,TRBD2,TRBV7-2,-,CASSGGFQETQYF,TGTGCCAGTAGCGGGGGGTTTCAAGAGACCCAGTACTTC
TRBJ1-2,-,TRBV28,-,CASSFLGPNYGYTF,TGTGCCAGCAGCTTTCTGGGGCCGAACTATGGCTACACCTTC
TRBJ1-2,-,TRBV30,-,CAWSDRRHPYGYTF,TGTGCCTGGAGTGACCGACGGCACCCCTATGGCTACACCTTC
TRBJ2-7,TRBD2,TRBV10-2,-,CASSREASSYEQYF,TGCGCCAGCAGTCGGGAGGCCTCATCCTACGAGCAGTACTTC
TRBJ2-3,TRBD1,TRBV5-1,-,CASSIGQGPDTQYF,TGCGCCAGCAGCATCGGACAGGGGCCAGATACGCAGTATTTT
TRBJ2-7,TRBD1,TRBV4-3,once,CASSQEPPGQARYEQYF,TGCGCCAGCAGCCAAGAGCCTCCGGGACAGGCTAGATACGAGCAGTACTTC
TRBJ1-2,-,TRBV28,-,CASSLQGSYGYTF,TGTGCCAGCAGTTTACAGGGCAGCTATGGCTACACCTTC
TRBJ2-1,TRBD2,TRBV4-1,-,CASSQESTRGDEQFF,TGCGCCAGCAGCCAAGAGTCCACACGGGGGGATGAGCAGTTCTTC
TRBJ1-5,-,TRBV27,few,CASSPINQPQHF,TGTGCCAGCAGTCCGATAAATCAGCCCCAGCATTTT
TRBJ1-5,TRBD1,TRBV19,-,CASSRDREGQPQHF,TGTGCCAGTAGCAGGGACAGGGAGGGTCAGCCCCAGCATTTT
TRBJ2-3,-,TRBV29-1,-,CSAERGGSTDTQYF,TGCAGCGCTGAGAGGGGTGGGAGCACAGATACGCAGTATTTT
TRBJ2-2,-,TRBV28,once,CASSQSPQGELFF,TGTGCCAGCAGTCAATCCCCTCAGGGGGAGCTGTTTTTT
TRBJ2-7,TRBD1,TRBV9,-,CASSARDRGIRQYF,TGTGCCAGCAGCGCCCGGGACAGGGGGATACGGCAGTACTTC
TRBJ2-3,TRBD1,TRBV7-9,-,CASSLGQGMDTQYF,TGTGCCAGCAGCCTGGGACAGGGAATGGATACGCAGTATTTT
TRBJ1-1,-,TRBV19,-,CASSIRRGTEAFF,TGTGCCAGTAGTATTAGGCGGGGGACTGAAGCTTTCTTT
TRBJ1-2,TRBD1,TRBV6-6,-,CASNKGQVDGGYTF,TGTGCCAGCAATAAGGGACAGGTCGACGGTGGCTACACCTTC
TRBJ2-1,TRBD2,TRBV27,-,CASSLWGGNEQFF,TGTGCCAGCAGTTTATGGGGGGGGAATGAGCAGTTCTTC
TRBJ2-7,-,TRBV6-5,-,CASSTRGKYYEQYF,TGTGCCAGCAGTACTAGGGGAAAGTACTACGAGCAGTACTTC
TRBJ1-2,-,TRBV4-3,-,CASSQDSTDFYGYTF,TGCGCCAGCAGCCAAGATTCGACAGACTTCTATGGCTACACCTTC
TRBJ2-2,-,TRBV6-5,-,CASSRNTGELFF,TGTGCCAGCAGTCGGAACACCGGGGAGCTGTTTTTT
TRBJ1-2,-,TRBV28,-,CASTSTRFYGYTF,TGTGCCAGCACCTCGACCAGGTTCTATGGCTACACCTTC
TRBJ2-7,-,TRBV7-2,-,CASSLEQIGAEQYF,TGTGCCAGCAGCTTAGAACAGATCGGGGCCGAGCAGTACTTC
TRBJ2-7,TRBD2,TRBV11-1,-,CASSLGLAAYEQYF,TGTGCCAGCAGCTTGGGACTAGCGGCCTACGAGCAGTACTTC
TRBJ1-4,-,TRBV6-1,-,CASAGPSNEKLFF,TGTGCCAGCGCCGGGCCGTCTAATGAAAAACTGTTTTTT
TRBJ2-3,-,TRBV7-3,-,CASSFEGSDTQYF,TGTGCCAGCAGCTTCGAGGGGTCGGATACGCAGTATTTT
TRBJ2-5,TRBD1,TRBV6-5,-,CASSWEGQGRETQYF,TGTGCCAGCAGTTGGGAAGGACAGGGGAGGGAGACCCAGTACTTC
TRBJ1-1,-,TRBV4-3,-,CASSQEPVWASEAFF,TGCGCCAGCAGCCAAGAGCCGGTATGGGCTTCTGAAGCTTTCTTT
TRBJ1-5,-,TRBV10-3,-,CAISEGGRQPQHF,TGTGCCATCAGTGAAGGGGGTCGACAGCCCCAGCATTTT
TRBJ1-2,TRBD1,TRBV9,-,CASSVDPGGINYGYTF,TGTGCCAGCAGCGTAGATCCAGGGGGCATTAACTATGGCTACACCTTC
TRBJ2-2,TRBD2,TRBV6-5,few,CASSSGTSMTGELFF,TGTGCCAGCAGTTCCGGGACTAGTATGACCGGGGAGCTGTTTTTT
TRBJ2-3,TRBD2,TRBV7-3,-,CASSPGLAGGPSTDTQYF,TGTGCCAGCAGCCCGGGACTAGCGGGGGGGCCGAGCACAGATACGCAGTATTTT
TRBJ2-2,-,TRBV19,-,CASSSKGRSDTGELFF,TGTGCCAGTAGTTCGAAGGGGCGTAGCGACACCGGGGAGCTGTTTTTT
TRBJ2-7,TRBD1,TRBV6-5,-,CASSATGGFLYEQYF,TGTGCCAGCAGCGCTACAGGGGGGTTTTTGTACGAGCAGTACTTC
TRBJ2-1,TRBD2,TRBV19,-,CASSLSGINEQFF,TGTGCCAGTAGCCTCAGCGGGATTAATGAGCAGTTCTTC
TRBJ2-5,TRBD2,TRBV7-2,-,CASSRTSGAQETQYF,TGTGCCAGCAGCCGGACTAGCGGGGCACAAGAGACCCAGTACTTC